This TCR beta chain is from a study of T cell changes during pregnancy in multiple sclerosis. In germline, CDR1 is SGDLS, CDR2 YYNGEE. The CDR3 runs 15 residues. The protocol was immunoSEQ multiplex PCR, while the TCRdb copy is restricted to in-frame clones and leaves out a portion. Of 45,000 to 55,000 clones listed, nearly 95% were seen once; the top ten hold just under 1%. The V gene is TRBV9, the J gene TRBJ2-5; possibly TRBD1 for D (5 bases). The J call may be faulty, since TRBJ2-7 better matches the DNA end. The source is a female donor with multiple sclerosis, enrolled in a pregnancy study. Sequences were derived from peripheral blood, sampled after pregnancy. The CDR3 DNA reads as TGTGCCAGCAGCGTAGGGCAGGGCAGGTTCCACGAGCAGTACTTC. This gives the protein CASSVGQGRFHEQYF.